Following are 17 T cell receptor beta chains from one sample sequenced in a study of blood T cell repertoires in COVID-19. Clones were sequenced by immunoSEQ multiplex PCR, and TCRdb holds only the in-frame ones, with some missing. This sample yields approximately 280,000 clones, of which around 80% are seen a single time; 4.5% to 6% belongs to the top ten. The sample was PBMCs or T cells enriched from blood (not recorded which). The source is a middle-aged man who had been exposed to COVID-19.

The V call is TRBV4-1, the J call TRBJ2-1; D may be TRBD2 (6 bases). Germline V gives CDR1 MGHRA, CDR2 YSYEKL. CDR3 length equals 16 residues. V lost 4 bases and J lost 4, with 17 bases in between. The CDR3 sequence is CASSPEGLAPYNEQFF. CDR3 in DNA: TGCGCCAGCAGCCCGGAGGGCCTAGCGCCTTACAATGAGCAGTTCTTC.

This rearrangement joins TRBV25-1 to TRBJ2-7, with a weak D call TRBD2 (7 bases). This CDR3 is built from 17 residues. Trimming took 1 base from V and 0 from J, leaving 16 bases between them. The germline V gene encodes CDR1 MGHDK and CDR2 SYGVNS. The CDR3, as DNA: TGTGCCAGCAGTGAATCGGGGAGGGGGATGAGCTCCTACGAGCAGTACTTC. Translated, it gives CASSESGRGMSSYEQYF.

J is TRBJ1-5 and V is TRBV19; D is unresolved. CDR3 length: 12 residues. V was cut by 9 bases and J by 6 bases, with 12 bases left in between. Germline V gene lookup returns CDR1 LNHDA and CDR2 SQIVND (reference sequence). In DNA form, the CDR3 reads TGTGCCAGCTCCGAGGGAGGTCAGCCCCAGCATTTT. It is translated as CASSEGGQPQHF.

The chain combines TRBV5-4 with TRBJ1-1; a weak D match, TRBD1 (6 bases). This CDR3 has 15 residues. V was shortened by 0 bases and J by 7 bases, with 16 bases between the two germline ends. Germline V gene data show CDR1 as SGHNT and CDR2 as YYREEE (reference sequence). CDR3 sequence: CASSLGNGQWNEAFF. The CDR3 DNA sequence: TGTGCCAGCAGCTTGGGTAATGGACAGTGGAATGAAGCTTTCTTT.

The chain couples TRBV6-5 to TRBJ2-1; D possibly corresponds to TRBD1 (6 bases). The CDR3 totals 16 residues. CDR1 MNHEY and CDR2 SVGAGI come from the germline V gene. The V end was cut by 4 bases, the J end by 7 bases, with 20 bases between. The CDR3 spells CASSSARHIGGNEQFF. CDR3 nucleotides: TGTGCCAGCAGTTCCGCCCGACATATAGGGGGAAATGAGCAGTTCTTC.

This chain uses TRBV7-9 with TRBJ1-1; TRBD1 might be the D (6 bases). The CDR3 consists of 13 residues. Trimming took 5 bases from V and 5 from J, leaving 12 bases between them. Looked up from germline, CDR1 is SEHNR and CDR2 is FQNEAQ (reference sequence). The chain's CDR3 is CASSVKQGTEAFF. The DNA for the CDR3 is TGTGCCAGCAGCGTGAAACAGGGAACTGAAGCTTTCTTT.

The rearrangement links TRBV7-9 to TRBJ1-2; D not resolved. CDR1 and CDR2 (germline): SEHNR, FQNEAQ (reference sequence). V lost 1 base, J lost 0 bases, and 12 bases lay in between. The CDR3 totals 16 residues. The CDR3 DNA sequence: TGTGCCAGCAGCTTAGTTGGCAGACTAGCTAACTATGGCTACACCTTC. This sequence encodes CASSLVGRLANYGYTF. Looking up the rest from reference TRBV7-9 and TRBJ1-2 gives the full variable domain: DTGVSQNPRHKITKRGQNVTFRCDPISEHNRLYWYRQTLGQGPEFLTYFQNEAQLEKSRLLSDRFSAERPKGSFSTLEIQRTEQGDSAMYLCASSLVGRLANYGYTFGSGTRLTVV.

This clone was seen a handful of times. CDR3 sequence (DNA): TGCACCAGCAGCCCCGGACTAGCGGGGTCCTACGAGCAGTACTTC. Protein product: CTSSPGLAGSYEQYF. The chain joins TRBV1 to TRBJ2-7; whether TRBD2, the table's D call, matches the DNA was not checked. TRBV1 is a pseudogene locus. CDR3 size: 15 residues.

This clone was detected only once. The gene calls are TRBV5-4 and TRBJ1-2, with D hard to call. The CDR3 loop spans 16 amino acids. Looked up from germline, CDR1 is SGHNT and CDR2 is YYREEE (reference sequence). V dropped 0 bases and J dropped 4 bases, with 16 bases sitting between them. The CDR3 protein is CASSLDSLTSRYGYTF. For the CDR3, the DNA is TGTGCCAGCAGCTTGGATTCGTTGACATCCCGCTATGGCTACACCTTC.

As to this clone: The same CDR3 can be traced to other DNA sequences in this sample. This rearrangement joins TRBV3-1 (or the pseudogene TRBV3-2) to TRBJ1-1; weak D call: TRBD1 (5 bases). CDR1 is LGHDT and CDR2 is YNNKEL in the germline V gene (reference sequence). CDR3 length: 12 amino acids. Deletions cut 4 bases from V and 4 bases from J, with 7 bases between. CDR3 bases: TGTGCCAGCAGCCCGGGGGGCACTGAAGCTTTCTTT. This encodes CASSPGGTEAFF.

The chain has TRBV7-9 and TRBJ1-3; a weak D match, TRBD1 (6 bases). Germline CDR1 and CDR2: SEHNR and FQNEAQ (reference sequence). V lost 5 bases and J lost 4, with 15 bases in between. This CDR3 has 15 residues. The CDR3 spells CASSTTGNRGNTIYF. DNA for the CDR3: TGTGCCAGCAGCACCACAGGGAATCGAGGAAACACCATATATTTT.

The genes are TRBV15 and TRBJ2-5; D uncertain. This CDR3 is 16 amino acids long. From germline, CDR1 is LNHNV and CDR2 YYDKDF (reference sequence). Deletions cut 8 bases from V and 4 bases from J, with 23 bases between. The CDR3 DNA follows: TGTGCCACCGCGAAGAATGATGGCGGCCTTCGAGAGACCCAGTACTTC. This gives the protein CATAKNDGGLRETQYF.

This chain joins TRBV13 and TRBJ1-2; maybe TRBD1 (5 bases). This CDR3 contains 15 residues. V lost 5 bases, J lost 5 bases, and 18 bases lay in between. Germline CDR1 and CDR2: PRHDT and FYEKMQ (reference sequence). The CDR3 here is CASSLYENRIYGYTF. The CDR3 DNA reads TGTGCCAGCAGCCTCTACGAAAACAGGATTTATGGCTACACCTTC. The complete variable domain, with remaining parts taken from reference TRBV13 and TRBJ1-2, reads AAGVIQSPRHLIKEKRETATLKCYPIPRHDTVYWYQQGPGQDPQFLISFYEKMQSDKGSIPDRFSAQQFSDYHSELNMSSLELGDSALYFCASSLYENRIYGYTFGSGTRLTVV.

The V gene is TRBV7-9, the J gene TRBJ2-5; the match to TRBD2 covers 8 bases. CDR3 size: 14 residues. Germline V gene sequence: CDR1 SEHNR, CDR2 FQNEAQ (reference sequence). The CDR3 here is CAIAGYRSQETQYF. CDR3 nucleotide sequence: TGTGCGATAGCGGGATATCGATCCCAGGAGACCCAGTACTTC.

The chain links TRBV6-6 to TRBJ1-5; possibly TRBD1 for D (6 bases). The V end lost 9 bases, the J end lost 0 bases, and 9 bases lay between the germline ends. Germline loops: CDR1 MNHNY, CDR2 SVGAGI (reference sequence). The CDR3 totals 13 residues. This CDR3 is CASRQDSNQPQHF. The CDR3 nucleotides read TGTGCCAGTAGACAGGATAGCAATCAGCCCCAGCATTTT.

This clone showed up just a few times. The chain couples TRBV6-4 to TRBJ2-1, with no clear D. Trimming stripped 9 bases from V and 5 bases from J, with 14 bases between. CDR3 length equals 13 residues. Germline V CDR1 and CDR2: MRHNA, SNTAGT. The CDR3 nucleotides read TGTGCCAGTTCAAGCTTACCCAACAATGAGCAGTTCTTC. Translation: CASSSLPNNEQFF.

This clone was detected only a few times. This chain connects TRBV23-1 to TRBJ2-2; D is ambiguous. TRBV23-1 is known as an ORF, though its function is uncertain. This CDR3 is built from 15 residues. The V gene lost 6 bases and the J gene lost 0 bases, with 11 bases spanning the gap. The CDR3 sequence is CASRSHRTNTGELFF. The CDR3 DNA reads TGCGCCAGCAGGAGCCATCGTACGAACACCGGGGAGCTGTTTTTT.